This TCR beta chain emerged from a study of T cells in women clearing cervical HPV infection. General study results and limits: TRBV6-7 relative abundance averaged around 0.11% in cases and about 0.17% in controls.

The CDR3 has 15 amino acids. Trimming cost V 3 bases and J 0 bases, with 10 bases left between them. Germline-derived CDR1 and CDR2 are SGHAT and FQDESV (reference sequence). The table came from immunoSEQ multiplex PCR; TCRdb's copy has only in-frame clones and leaves some out. The repertoire table contains some 20,000 clones. For this clone: Antigen unknown. The CDR3 end falls 3 residues outside the read, so it is completed with the germline J gene.

The sample consisted of blood buffy coat. The clonotype originates from a woman aged 18-69 years with a cervical HPV16 infection that either progressed to CIN3+ or cleared (not recorded which). The genes are TRBV11-1 and TRBJ2-3; TRBD1 might be the D (5 bases). CDR3 DNA (partial): TGTGCCAGCAGCTTTAGGGGATCTAGCACAGATACG. The encoded protein is CASSFRGSSTDT. From start to end, the CDR3 is CASSFRGSSTDTQYF.